What follows is one TCR beta chain and its context. Its matching antigen is unknown. Specified time point: week 47, end of study. Every single dose of the vaccine, 300 ug of mutant IDH1 20-mer peptide, came with topical imiquimod. Using immunoSEQ multiplex PCR, the repertoire was profiled, and TCRdb retains in-frame clones only, with some absent. In the table there are 50,000 to 55,000 clones, roughly two thirds of which are singletons. This CDR3 comprises 14 residues. CDR1 and CDR2 from the germline V gene are MNHEY and SMNVEV (reference sequence). Trimming cost V 5 bases and J 3 bases; bases outside gene matches: 5. This sample is drawn from a study of a mutant IDH1 vaccine in newly diagnosed glioma. The wider study: Patients arrived already treated with radiotherapy, temozolomide, or both, most having had both. Regarding the study as a whole: Apparently unrelated to pseudoprogression were changes in the top peripheral T cell clonotypes.

This sample comprised peripheral blood mononuclear cells (PBMCs), obtained from a glioma patient whose treatment included an IDH1 peptide vaccine. This chain links TRBV27 with TRBJ2-7; 9 positions match TRBD1. This TCR came from a man aged 40-55 years with glioma. Some clones in this sample may be carry-over from other donors' samples. CDR3 in DNA: TGTGCCAGCAGTATCGGACAGGGGAGCTACGAGCAGTACTTC. Amino acids: CASSIGQGSYEQYF.